Listed here are 20 T cell receptor beta chains from one sample, sequenced in a study of blood T cells in healthy people across ages. Through a sample-barcoded 5' primer and a J-beta primer mix, a second PCR was run for roughly 7 to 11 cycles. TCRdb reanalysed the 5' RACE reads using MiXCR and keeps one entry per CDR3 protein. The table records around 850,000 distinct CDR3 sequences, roughly 35% of them present only once. The sample was blood. Receptors originate from a man aged 18 to 30 in good health.

The CDR3 here is CASSPRLGGYYEQYF. DNA for the CDR3: TGTGCCAGCAGTCCCCGCCTTGGTGGCTACTACGAGCAGTACTTC. The chain couples TRBV27 to TRBJ2-5; D unresolved. The assigned J gene may be wrong: the sequence end matches TRBJ2-7 better. This CDR3 spans 15 amino acids. Germline-derived CDR1 and CDR2 are MNHEY and SMNVEV (reference sequence).

In the case of this clonotype: This sequence may be a read error, since a much larger clone differs from it by one base. This chain joins TRBV5-1 and TRBJ2-5; 8 bases line up with TRBD1. Germline-derived CDR1 and CDR2 are SGHRS and YFSETQ. With V trimmed by 6 bases and J by 11 bases, 18 bases remained unmatched. The CDR3 sequence is 15 residues long. The CDR3: CASTTRDRHYNEQYF. DNA of the CDR3: TGCGCCAGCACTACAAGGGACAGGCACTACAATGAGCAGTACTTC.

Remarks on this clonotype: A much larger clone differs from this one at a single base, so this may be a read error. The chain joins TRBV29-1 to TRBJ2-7; D is perhaps TRBD2 (5 bases). CDR3 length equals 13 residues. CDR1 is SQVTM, CDR2 ANQGSEA, per germline. CDR3 DNA: TGCAGCGGTGAAGGACTTTTTGGGCACGAGCAGTACTTC. It codes for CSGEGLFGHEQYF.

The chain uses TRBV29-1 and TRBJ2-3; 9 positions agree with TRBD2. The V gene end was trimmed by 1 base and the J gene end by 11 bases; junction bases not matched to a gene: 4. This CDR3 region has 12 residues. Per the germline V gene, CDR1 is SQVTM and CDR2 is ANQGSEA. The CDR3 reads CSVEAAGGRQYF. The CDR3 DNA reads TGCAGCGTTGAAGCGGCGGGGGGGAGGCAGTATTTT.

The rearrangement links TRBV5-1 to TRBJ2-4, with 10 bases identical to TRBD1. The ends lost 3 bases at V and 2 bases at J; junction bases unmatched: 2. This CDR3 spans 15 amino acids. CDR1 is SGHRS and CDR2 is YFSETQ in the germline V gene. The CDR3 DNA reads TGCGCCAGCAGCTGGGACAGGGGCTCCAAAAACATTCAGTACTTC. Translation gives CASSWDRGSKNIQYF.

V gene TRBV2 combines with J gene TRBJ2-3; D uncertain. The CDR3 spans 14 residues. Looked up from germline, CDR1 is SNHLY and CDR2 is FYNNEI. Trimming took off 0 bases at V and 2 bases at J, with 6 bases between the two ends. The DNA for the CDR3 is TGTGCCAGCAGTGAAGCGGTTATCACAGATACGCAGTATTTT. Amino acid sequence: CASSEAVITDTQYF.

This chain uses TRBV9 with TRBJ2-3; the match to TRBD2 covers 9 bases. This CDR3 has 16 residues. The junction had 12 bases not matched to a gene; V was cut back by 4 bases and J by 6 bases. CDR1 is SGDLS and CDR2 is YYNGEE in the germline V gene. CDR3 residues: CASSLRGSGGEDTQYF. CDR3 bases: TGTGCCAGCAGCCTCCGGGGTAGCGGGGGAGAGGATACGCAGTATTTT.

Of note for this clonotype: Mismatch with germline at one junction end may stem from a read error. This rearrangement joins TRBV6-5 to TRBJ2-7; 8 bases line up with TRBD1. The germline CDR1 and CDR2 sequences are MNHEY and SVGAGI. This CDR3 region has 17 residues. CDR3: CVSSYTSDRDTSYEQYF. The CDR3 region has the DNA TGTGTCAGCAGTTACACGTCGGACAGGGATACCTCCTACGAGCAGTACTTC.

V is TRBV7-3 and J is TRBJ2-3; D remains unclear. Looked up from germline, CDR1 is SGHTA and CDR2 is FQGTGA. Trimming shortened V by 5 bases and J by 3 bases, and 9 bases separated the two germline ends. The CDR3 spans 13 residues. The CDR3 coding sequence is TGTGCCAGCAGCCCCAAGGGTACAGATACGCAGTATTTT. It codes for CASSPKGTDTQYF.

In its sample, this clonotype was seen a few times. J is TRBJ2-2 and V is TRBV4-3; possibly TRBD2 for D (6 bases). The germline V gene has CDR1 LGHNA and CDR2 YSLEER. The CDR3 is made up of 14 amino acids. V was clipped by 4 bases and J by 0 bases, with 6 bases between them. This CDR3 reads CASSRGANTGELFF. CDR3 coding DNA: TGCGCCAGCAGCCGGGGGGCGAACACCGGGGAGCTGTTTTTT.

The chain has TRBV20-1 and TRBJ2-2, with TRBD1 identical over 11 bases. The germline V gene has CDR1 DFQATT and CDR2 SNEGSKA (reference sequence). This CDR3 has 16 amino acids. The V segment lost 5 bases and the J segment 0 bases; nucleotides outside the gene matches: 5. CDR3 DNA: TGCAGTGCTCAAAGGACAGGGGGCGCGAACACCGGGGAGCTGTTTTTT. Translated, it gives CSAQRTGGANTGELFF.

This clonotype appeared many times. V is TRBV7-8 and J is TRBJ2-7; no clear D gene. This CDR3 is 12 amino acids long. Germline V CDR1 and CDR2: SGHVS, FQNEAQ. V lost 6 bases to trimming and J lost 2 bases, with 8 bases between them. CDR3 DNA sequence: TGTGCCAGCAGTTACAATCCCTACGAGCAGTACTTC. Its protein is CASSYNPYEQYF.

This chain joins TRBV20-1 and TRBJ2-1, with 14 nucleotides matching TRBD2. Losses at the gene ends were 1 base for V and 10 bases for J; bases not matched to a gene: 3. This CDR3 has 14 amino acids. Looked up from germline, CDR1 is DFQATT and CDR2 is SNEGSKA (reference sequence). CDR3 nucleotides: TGCAGTGCTAGAGGACTAGCGGGGGGGAGGGAGCAGTTCTTC. This translates into CSARGLAGGREQFF.

The chain employs TRBV4-3 and TRBJ2-2; TRBD2 matches at 11 bases. The J segment lost 6 bases and the V segment lost 7 bases, leaving 7 bases of the junction unmatched. The CDR3 runs 15 residues. Germline assignment: CDR1 LGHNA and CDR2 YSLEER. The CDR3 nucleotides read TGCGCCAGCAAGGAGGGACTAGCGGACGCCGGGGAGCTGTTTTTT. Protein: CASKEGLADAGELFF.

The CDR3 DNA sequence: TGTGCCAGCAGACGTATAGGGGGCAGGATGAACACTGAAGCTTTCTTT. Protein sequence: CASRRIGGRMNTEAFF. The rearrangement uses TRBV7-2 and TRBJ1-1, with 7 nucleotides matching TRBD1. The J segment lost 0 bases and the V segment lost 6 bases, leaving 10 bases of the junction unmatched. This CDR3 spans 16 amino acids. Germline-derived CDR1 and CDR2 are SGHTA and FQGNSA.

This sequence joins TRBV5-1 and TRBJ1-1; no clear D. CDR1 is SGHRS, CDR2 YFSETQ, per germline. This CDR3 is built from 16 residues. V dropped 0 bases and J dropped 1 base, with 13 bases sitting between them. The CDR3 sequence is CASSLATGKPNTEAFF. The CDR3 DNA sequence: TGCGCCAGCAGCTTGGCAACTGGGAAACCGAACACTGAAGCTTTCTTT.

Concerning this clonotype: A junction end diverges from the germline sequence, so it may reflect a read error. The chain recombines TRBV4-3 with TRBJ1-2; no clear D. This CDR3 comprises 13 residues. Germline V gives CDR1 LGHNA, CDR2 YSLEER. Here the CDR3 reads CARSQIHEGGYTF. In DNA form, the CDR3 reads TGCGCCCGCAGCCAGATACACGAGGGTGGCTACACCTTC.

With regard to this clonotype: With a much larger clone just one base away, this may be a read error. V and J are TRBV7-9 and TRBJ2-4, with D perhaps matching TRBD1 (6 bases). The last part of the DNA fits TRBJ2-7 better; the J call may be wrong. Germline CDR1 is SEHNR and CDR2 is FQNEAQ (reference sequence). The CDR3 is 14 amino acids. The CDR3 sequence: CASSVGTPTYEQYF. CDR3 nucleotide sequence: TGTGCCAGCAGCGTAGGGACACCAACCTACGAGCAGTACTTC.

This clonotype was counted at least ten times. This sequence joins TRBV10-2 and TRBJ1-2; possibly TRBD1 for D (5 bases). This CDR3 contains 13 residues. Trimming left V 8 bases short and J 5 bases short, with 15 bases between. Germline V gene sequence: CDR1 WSHSY, CDR2 SAAADI. Here the CDR3 DNA reads TGCGCCAGCCGGGACCCACGGAGTTATGGCTACACCTTC. Amino acids: CASRDPRSYGYTF.

The chain uses TRBV20-1 and TRBJ1-2, with D unclear. V gave up 7 bases and J gave up 1 base, with 1 base separating them. The germline gives CDR1 DFQATT, CDR2 SNEGSKA (reference sequence). The length of the CDR3 is 9 residues. The CDR3 nucleotides read TGCAGTGGTAACTATGGCTACACCTTC. The encoded protein is CSGNYGYTF.